The rows below give T cell receptor beta chains drawn from one sample of a study of blood T cell repertoires in COVID-19. Sequencing used immunoSEQ multiplex PCR; TCRdb keeps in-frame clones, though not all of them. Seen here are just under 90,000 clones, roughly 84% observed once, and the top ten hold about 2.9%. The sample was peripheral blood. These receptors all stem from a woman aged 80 or over with acute or convalescent COVID-19. Both conserved end residues are part of each CDR3. The D gene is left open where the match is weak. The listing skips clone size in some rows; elsewhere it reads once, few, many or a size class.

J gene	clone size	D gene	V gene	CDR3 DNA	CDR3 protein
TRBJ1-5	NA	TRBD1	TRBV5-6	TGTGCCAGCACCGGACAGGGAATGGTCGAGCCCCAGCATTTT	CASTGQGMVEPQHF
TRBJ1-2	NA	NA	TRBV6-5	TGTGCCAGCAGTTACTCCATCCACTCCAACTATGGCTACACCTTC	CASSYSIHSNYGYTF
TRBJ1-5	NA	TRBD1	TRBV27	TGTGCCAGCAGCGCACCAGGGGGTAAACCCCAGCATTTT	CASSAPGGKPQHF
TRBJ1-2	NA	TRBD1	TRBV7-2	TGTGCCAGCAGCTCGGACAGGGAATATGGCTACACCTTC	CASSSDREYGYTF
TRBJ2-1	NA	NA	TRBV11-1	TGTGCCAGCAGCTTAGAAGGACTTTACAATGAGCAGTTCTTC	CASSLEGLYNEQFF
TRBJ2-7	NA	TRBD2	TRBV6-4	TGTGCCAGCAGTGCCGCGTGGGGGGGTGGGTACGAGCAGTACTTC	CASSAAWGGGYEQYF
TRBJ2-7	NA	TRBD1	TRBV14	TGTGCCAGCAGCCCCATGACAGGGGGAAGCTACGAGCAGTACTTC	CASSPMTGGSYEQYF
TRBJ2-3	NA	TRBD2	TRBV11-1	TGTGCCAGCAGGACTCTAGCGGGCGAAATTACAGATACGCAGTATTTT	CASRTLAGEITDTQYF
TRBJ2-7	NA	NA	TRBV11-2	TGTGCCAGCAGCCCAGCGGGTTCCTACGAGCAGTACTTC	CASSPAGSYEQYF
TRBJ1-4	NA	NA	TRBV29-1	TGCAGCGTTGAAATGGGGGGGGGTGAAAAACTGTTTTTT	CSVEMGGGEKLFF
TRBJ2-1	few	TRBD1	TRBV11-3	TGTGCCAGCAGCTTAGGGGGCGGACAGGGTTACAATGAGCAGTTCTTC	CASSLGGGQGYNEQFF
TRBJ2-7	NA	NA	TRBV11-1	TGTGCCAGCAGCTTAGGACAGGGACTTTACTACGAGCAGTACTTC	CASSLGQGLYYEQYF
TRBJ2-1	NA	TRBD2	TRBV7-2	TGTGCCAGCAGCTTAAGCGCGGGAGCATACAATGAGCAGTTCTTC	CASSLSAGAYNEQFF
TRBJ2-7	NA	TRBD2	TRBV19	TGTGCCAGTAGTCCGGGACTAGCGGGGTACGAGCAGTACTTC	CASSPGLAGYEQYF
TRBJ1-2	NA	TRBD1	TRBV10-3	TGTGCCATCAGTGACCCCGGACAGGGACAGAAGTATGGCTACACCTTC	CAISDPGQGQKYGYTF
TRBJ1-5	NA	NA	TRBV7-2	TGTGCCAGCAGCCACGGGGGGGGCAACATAATGGAGCCCCAGCATTTT	CASSHGGGNIMEPQHF
TRBJ2-7	NA	TRBD1	TRBV24-1	TGTGCCACCAGTGATGGGGACAGGGCCGAGCAGTACTTC	CATSDGDRAEQYF
TRBJ1-1	once	NA	TRBV16	TGTGCCAGCAGCCCCCTCAGGGACACTGAAGCTTTCTTT	CASSPLRDTEAFF
TRBJ1-1	NA	NA	TRBV2	TGTGCCAGCAGTGAAGCCCGGGGAGGAGTAGCTTTCTTT	CASSEARGGVAFF
TRBJ2-2	few	NA	TRBV18	TGTGCCAGCTCACCTGCGACAGGGAACACCGGGGAGCTGTTTTTT	CASSPATGNTGELFF
TRBJ2-1	once	TRBD2	TRBV28	TGTGCCAGCACCCCGGCGGGGGGCGCGGCCTACAATGAGCAGTTCTTC	CASTPAGGAAYNEQFF
TRBJ2-4	NA	NA	TRBV3-1/TRBV3-2	TGTGCCAGCAGCCAGGAGTCCAGAGCCAAAAACATTCAGTACTTC	CASSQESRAKNIQYF
TRBJ2-7	NA	TRBD2	TRBV9	TGTGCCAGCAGCGTAGGCTCTAGCGGGAGTTACGAGCAGTACTTC	CASSVGSSGSYEQYF
TRBJ1-1	NA	NA	TRBV7-2	TGTGCCAGCAGCGCACAGGGAAGTGGCACTGAAGCTTTCTTT	CASSAQGSGTEAFF
TRBJ2-5	NA	NA	TRBV12-5	TGTGCTAGTGGTTTGAGGGCGGGGCGGCAAGAGACCCAGTACTTC	CASGLRAGRQETQYF
TRBJ1-6	few	NA	TRBV5-8	TGTGCCAGCAGCTTGCTCTCTATCAGGGGTGGCGATAATTCACCCCTCCACTTT	CASSLLSIRGGDNSPLHF
TRBJ2-5	NA	NA	TRBV14	TGTGCCAGCAGCCAAATTCGCGGTCCCCAAGAGACCCAGTACTTC	CASSQIRGPQETQYF
TRBJ1-6	NA	NA	TRBV27	TGTGCCACCAGACGTCTTTTAGAGAATTCACCCCTCCACTTT	CATRRLLENSPLHF
TRBJ1-3	NA	TRBD1	TRBV5-6	TGTGCCAGCAGTTCGACAGGGACTGGAAACACCATATATTTT	CASSSTGTGNTIYF
TRBJ1-2	NA	NA	TRBV10-3	TGTGCCATCAGTGAAGACAGGACCTCCCTTGGTGGCTACACCTTC	CAISEDRTSLGGYTF
TRBJ2-1	NA	TRBD2	TRBV5-1	TGCGCCAGCAGCTCTGGACTAGCGGGGGGGAGGCGGTACAATGAGCAGTTCTTC	CASSSGLAGGRRYNEQFF
TRBJ2-7	few	TRBD1	TRBV25-1	TGTGCCAGCAGTGGGGGACAGGGTAACTCCTACGAGCAGTACTTC	CASSGGQGNSYEQYF
TRBJ1-2	NA	TRBD1	TRBV5-1	TGCGCCAGCAGCTTGGCCCCGGGACAGAACTATGGCTACACCTTC	CASSLAPGQNYGYTF
TRBJ2-2	NA	TRBD2	TRBV4-3	TGCGCCAGCAGCCAAGGACTAGCGGTATCGAACACCGGGGAGCTGTTTTTT	CASSQGLAVSNTGELFF
TRBJ2-2	once	NA	TRBV18	TGTGCCAGCTCACCGCTACTAGGCACCACCGGGGAGCTGTTTTTT	CASSPLLGTTGELFF
TRBJ2-7	NA	NA	TRBV15	TGTGCCACCAGCAGAGATGGGCAGGGCCTAAGCTCCTACGAGCAGTACTTC	CATSRDGQGLSSYEQYF
TRBJ2-4	NA	TRBD1	TRBV6-6	TGTGCCAGCAGGGGGACAGGGATATACATTCAGTACTTC	CASRGTGIYIQYF
TRBJ2-7	once	NA	TRBV24-1	TGTCCCACGAATTCTCCGGAGGGATGCCCCGGGGACGAGCAGTACTTC	CPTNSPEGCPGDEQYF
TRBJ1-1	NA	NA	TRBV5-4	TGTGCCAGCAGCTTGGGCGGACAGTTACTAGAAGCTTTCTTT	CASSLGGQLLEAFF
TRBJ1-2	once	NA	TRBV19	TGTGCCAGTAGTCCTCCTGAGAACTATGGCTACACCTTC	CASSPPENYGYTF
TRBJ2-2	NA	NA	TRBV5-8	TGTGCCAGCAGCTTGTTGGGAGCTTCCACCGGGGAGCTGTTTTTT	CASSLLGASTGELFF
TRBJ1-4	NA	NA	TRBV7-2	TGTGCCAGCAGCTTAGCGGTAGGAGGGCCTGAAAAACTGTTTTTT	CASSLAVGGPEKLFF
TRBJ1-2	NA	TRBD1	TRBV10-3	TGTGCCATCGGAGGGACAGACTATGGCTACACCTTC	CAIGGTDYGYTF
TRBJ1-2	NA	TRBD1	TRBV28	TGTGCCAGCAGGACAGGGGCAACTGGCTACACCTTC	CASRTGATGYTF
TRBJ2-7	NA	TRBD2	TRBV20-1	TGCAGTGCTAGTAAGATAGCGGGGGCCCAAGGGAACGAGCAGTACTTC	CSASKIAGAQGNEQYF
TRBJ1-1	once	NA	TRBV4-3	TGCGCCAGCAGCCCCCGGGACACCAACACTGAAGCTTTCTTT	CASSPRDTNTEAFF
TRBJ1-1	few	NA	TRBV5-1	TGCGCCAGCAGCTGGCTCAACGGAATCGGGTCTGAAGCTTTCTTT	CASSWLNGIGSEAFF
TRBJ1-4	NA	TRBD1	TRBV6-6	TGTGCCAGCAGTCTGTCCGACAGGGTTAAACTGTTTTTT	CASSLSDRVKLFF
TRBJ1-5	NA	TRBD1	TRBV2	TGTGCCAGCTCCCCAAATACAGGGGGCGCAGGCAATCAGCCCCAGCATTTT	CASSPNTGGAGNQPQHF